These 11 T cell receptor beta chains originate from one sample sequenced in a study of blood T cell repertoires in COVID-19. The assay was immunoSEQ multiplex PCR, and TCRdb's table has in-frame clones only and misses some. The data show a few hundred thousand clones, approximately 86% seen once. Source material: peripheral blood. The receptors stem from a woman in her 70s with active or convalescent COVID-19.

The chain employs TRBV4-3 and TRBJ1-2, with a tentative D call TRBD1 (5 bases). In germline, CDR1 is LGHNA, CDR2 YSLEER. The V and J ends lost 0 bases and 4 bases respectively, with 9 bases between them. This CDR3 comprises 14 residues. The CDR3 DNA reads TGCGCCAGCAGCCAAGAGCAGGGCTTCTATGGCTACACCTTC. It codes for CASSQEQGFYGYTF.

V gene TRBV9 combines with J gene TRBJ1-2; possible D gene TRBD1, 5 bases. Germline lookup yields CDR1 SGDLS and CDR2 YYNGEE. CDR3 size: 15 residues. Deletions cut 0 bases from V and 5 bases from J, with 14 bases between. The CDR3, as DNA: TGTGCCAGCAGCGTAGAGGGCCCGGGGGGGTATGGCTACACCTTC. Residues: CASSVEGPGGYGYTF. Using reference TRBV9 and TRBJ1-2 for the parts outside the CDR3, the full variable domain is DSGVTQTPKHLITATGQRVTLRCSPRSGDLSVYWYQQSLDQGLQFLIQYYNGEERAKGNILERFSAQQFPDLHSELNLSSLELGDSALYFCASSVEGPGGYGYTFGSGTRLTVV.

The chain employs TRBV5-4 and TRBJ1-5; possibly TRBD1 for D (5 bases). The ends were cut back, 1 base at V and 8 bases at J, with 10 bases in the middle. The CDR3 consists of 13 residues. Germline V gene lookup returns CDR1 SGHNT and CDR2 YYREEE (reference sequence). CDR3 protein: CASSLQGIEPQHF. The CDR3 DNA is TGTGCCAGCAGCTTGCAGGGAATAGAGCCCCAGCATTTT.

This clone was seen only a few times. This chain uses TRBV5-1 with TRBJ1-1, with D unresolved. Germline assignment: CDR1 SGHRS and CDR2 YFSETQ. The CDR3 extends over 13 amino acids. V lost 4 bases to trimming and J lost 1 base, with 8 bases between them. The CDR3 DNA is TGCGCCAGCAGCCCCGAGGGGAACACTGAAGCTTTCTTT. Encoded protein: CASSPEGNTEAFF.

The rearrangement joins TRBV7-2 to TRBJ2-3; tentative D call: TRBD1 (6 bases). The V and J ends lost 2 bases and 2 bases respectively, with 11 bases between them. The CDR3 has 15 amino acids. The germline V gene has CDR1 SGHTA and CDR2 FQGNSA. This CDR3 is CASSLWGLNTDTQYF. Here the CDR3 DNA reads TGTGCCAGCAGCTTATGGGGGCTTAACACAGATACGCAGTATTTT.

The gene calls are TRBV28 and TRBJ1-3; D possibly corresponds to TRBD1 (5 bases). The V gene's germline CDR1 is MDHEN and CDR2 SYDVKM. The CDR3 has 13 residues. Trimming took 9 bases from V and 4 from J, leaving 13 bases between them. CDR3: CASIRVAGNTIYF. CDR3 nucleotide sequence: TGTGCCAGTATCAGGGTGGCCGGAAACACCATATATTTT. The whole variable domain, filled in from reference TRBV28 and TRBJ1-3, reads DVKVTQSSRYLVKRTGEKVFLECVQDMDHENMFWYRQDPGLGLRLIYFSYDVKMKEKGDIPEGYSVSREKKERFSLILESASTNQTSMYLCASIRVAGNTIYFGEGSWLTVV.

The chain carries TRBV18 and TRBJ2-1; 8 bases agree with TRBD2. The CDR3 covers 16 residues. Germline V gives CDR1 KGHSH, CDR2 LQKENI. The junction had 6 bases not matched to a gene; V was cut back by 3 bases and J by 2 bases. CDR3 region: CASSPGPGGAYNEQFF. The CDR3 DNA reads TGTGCCAGCTCACCCGGGCCCGGGGGGGCCTACAATGAGCAGTTCTTC.

J is TRBJ1-1 and V is TRBV5-1; D is unclear. The V gene lost 0 bases and the J gene lost 0 bases, with 9 bases spanning the gap. CDR1 and CDR2 from the germline V gene are SGHRS and YFSETQ. This CDR3 contains 15 residues. The CDR3, as DNA: TGCGCCAGCAGCTTGGGAGCACCGATGAACACTGAAGCTTTCTTT. Translation gives CASSLGAPMNTEAFF.

J is TRBJ1-3 and V is TRBV6-5; possible D gene TRBD1, 5 bases. CDR3 size: 15 residues. Germline V gene lookup returns CDR1 MNHEY and CDR2 SVGAGI. Between the trimmed V and J ends, which lost 2 bases and 0 bases, there was a span of 8 bases. The CDR3 nucleotides read TGTGCCAGCAGTTACAGGGGAGGCTCTGGAAACACCATATATTTT. Its translation is CASSYRGGSGNTIYF.

The chain recombines TRBV12-5 with TRBJ2-2; 10 bases are shared with TRBD2. The J segment lost 1 base and the V segment lost 6 bases, leaving 5 bases of the junction unmatched. The germline V gene encodes CDR1 LGHNT and CDR2 FRNRAP. The CDR3 extends over 16 amino acids. CDR3 coding DNA: TGTGCTAGTGGGCGTTCTAGCGGGGGGAACACCGGGGAGCTGTTTTTT. Translation gives CASGRSSGGNTGELFF.

The rearrangement joins TRBV19 to TRBJ1-1; 7 bases are a match to TRBD1. With 4 bases clipped from V and 4 bases from J, the junction kept 3 bases outside the gene matches. Germline-derived CDR1 and CDR2 are LNHDA and SQIVND (reference sequence). The CDR3 has 13 amino acids. The DNA of the CDR3 is TGTGCCAGTAGTAACTACAGGGGCACTGAAGCTTTCTTT. It yields the protein CASSNYRGTEAFF.